These 20 T cell receptor beta chains were sequenced from one sample in a study of control samples from healthy donors and cancer patients. Sequencing used immunoSEQ multiplex PCR; TCRdb keeps in-frame clones, though not all of them. Counted here are 150,000 to 200,000 clones, about 94% occurring once; the ten biggest clones make up approximately 15%. The sample was PBMCs. All receptors derive from a man aged 55 to 70 with colorectal cancer.

This chain uses TRBV5-1 with TRBJ1-2, with 7 nucleotides matching TRBD1. J was trimmed by 4 bases and V by 4 bases; bases with no gene match: 7. Germline V gene lookup returns CDR1 SGHRS and CDR2 YFSETQ. The CDR3 runs to 14 residues. The CDR3 bases are TGCGCCAGCAGCCTACAACAGGGGTTCTATGGCTACACCTTC. Translating gives CASSLQQGFYGYTF.

The chain employs TRBV2 and TRBJ2-3; D is possibly TRBD1 or TRBD2 (5 bases each). Germline lookup yields CDR1 SNHLY and CDR2 FYNNEI. Trimming removed 3 bases at V and 4 bases at J, with 11 bases between. The CDR3 runs to 14 residues. The CDR3 coding sequence is TGTGCCAGCAGTGACCGGGAAGGGGCAGATACGCAGTATTTT. Residues: CASSDREGADTQYF.

The CDR3 loop reads CASSLTMPSGTYEQYF. DNA of the CDR3: TGTGCCAGCAGCTTAACTATGCCTAGCGGGACCTACGAGCAGTACTTC. The gene calls are TRBV5-6 and TRBJ2-7, with TRBD2 identical over 9 bases. Trimming took 2 bases from V and 2 from J; bases not matched to a gene: 8. From germline, CDR1 is SGHDT and CDR2 YYEEEE. This CDR3 is 16 amino acids long.

This chain connects TRBV30 to TRBJ1-5, with unresolved D. The ends were cut back, 1 base at V and 7 bases at J, with 8 bases in the middle. CDR3 size: 12 residues. Germline CDR1 GTSNPN, CDR2 SVGIG (reference sequence). The CDR3 reads CAWSEPGQPQHF. For the CDR3, the DNA is TGTGCCTGGAGTGAGCCCGGGCAGCCCCAGCATTTT.

This clone is a singleton in its sample. This chain joins TRBV11-2 and TRBJ2-2; tentative D call: TRBD2 (6 bases). The length of the CDR3 is 15 residues. The germline V and J ends were trimmed by 3 bases and 1 base, with 9 bases remaining between them. Germline V lookup: CDR1 SGHAT, CDR2 FQNNGV. The CDR3 reads CASSFGGGNTGELFF. CDR3 nucleotides: TGTGCCAGCAGCTTCGGGGGAGGGAACACCGGGGAGCTGTTTTTT.

The chain combines TRBV5-8 with TRBJ1-1, with D unresolved. The V gene lost 1 base and the J gene lost 8 bases, with 6 bases spanning the gap. Germline CDR1 SGHTS, CDR2 YDEGEE. This CDR3 has 11 amino acids. The CDR3 coding sequence is TGTGCCAGCAGCTTGTACCGAGAAGCTTTCTTT. Its protein is CASSLYREAFF.

V is TRBV6-5 and J is TRBJ1-2, with D possibly matching TRBD1 (5 bases). Germline CDR1 reads MNHEY; CDR2 reads SVGAGI. V was trimmed by 2 bases and J by 8 bases, leaving 15 bases between them. The CDR3 contains 14 residues. CDR3 residues: CASSYGTISSGYTF. CDR3 coding DNA: TGTGCCAGCAGTTACGGGACGATATCTTCGGGCTACACCTTC.

The CDR3 sequence: CASADRARQPQHF. The CDR3, as DNA: TGTGCCAGTGCTGACAGGGCACGACAGCCCCAGCATTTT. The chain is built from TRBV19 and TRBJ1-5; 7 bases are a match to TRBD1. The CDR3 sequence is 13 residues long. Germline V gives CDR1 LNHDA, CDR2 SQIVND (reference sequence). V was pared by 8 bases and J by 7 bases, with 8 bases of the junction left unmatched.

The chain carries TRBV4-3 and TRBJ2-1, with TRBD2 identical over 9 bases. CDR1 is LGHNA and CDR2 is YSLEER in the germline V gene. Losses at the gene ends were 0 bases for V and 4 bases for J; bases not matched to a gene: 7. The CDR3 runs 17 residues. The CDR3 DNA reads as TGCGCCAGCAGCCAAGAATTTGGGGCGGGGGGGTACAATGAGCAGTTCTTC. It translates to CASSQEFGAGGYNEQFF.

The gene calls are TRBV2 and TRBJ2-7; no clear D gene. Looked up from germline, CDR1 is SNHLY and CDR2 is FYNNEI. Trimming pared 0 bases from V and 6 bases from J, leaving 12 bases between. This CDR3 spans 14 amino acids. The CDR3 loop reads CASSEALRGFEQYF. The CDR3 bases are TGTGCCAGCAGTGAAGCGCTTCGAGGATTCGAGCAGTACTTC.

V gene TRBV6-5 combines with J gene TRBJ2-7; 7 positions agree with TRBD1. From germline, CDR1 is MNHEY and CDR2 SVGAGI. Trimming cost V 7 bases and J 5 bases; bases outside gene matches: 11. There are 14 residues in the CDR3. The CDR3 DNA sequence: TGTGCCAGCACTCCCCCAGGGGGTCGGGACGAGCAGTACTTC. Translated: CASTPPGGRDEQYF.

The chain uses TRBV14 and TRBJ2-1; 10 bases are shared with TRBD2. Germline V gives CDR1 SGHDN, CDR2 FVKESK. The length of the CDR3 is 21 residues. V trimming: 0 bases; J trimming: 0 bases; junction bases outside the gene matches: 14. CDR3 loop: CASSQESPRSGGASSYNEQFF. In DNA, the CDR3 is TGTGCCAGCAGCCAAGAAAGCCCTCGGAGCGGGGGGGCCAGCTCCTACAATGAGCAGTTCTTC.

The rearrangement uses TRBV20-1 and TRBJ2-7; the D gene could be TRBD1 or TRBD2 (7 bases each). Looked up from germline, CDR1 is DFQATT and CDR2 is SNEGSKA (reference sequence). This CDR3 is 11 amino acids long. Trimming took 4 bases from V and 11 from J, leaving 15 bases between them. This CDR3 reads CSAMTGTNEYF. The CDR3 nucleotides read TGCAGTGCTATGACAGGGACTAACGAGTACTTC.

The chain recombines TRBV10-3 with TRBJ1-6; D may be TRBD1 (6 bases). The germline V gene has CDR1 ENHRY and CDR2 SYGVKD. Trimming cost V 8 bases and J 7 bases, with 12 bases left between them. This CDR3 has 13 amino acids. For the CDR3, the DNA is TGTGCCATCGCCAGGGGAGAAAATTCACCCCTCCACTTT. Encoded protein: CAIARGENSPLHF.

The gene calls are TRBV10-3 and TRBJ1-1; 7 bases align to TRBD1. CDR1 is ENHRY, CDR2 SYGVKD, per germline. The V segment lost 3 bases and the J segment 2 bases; nucleotides outside the gene matches: 6. CDR3 length: 15 residues. CDR3 in amino acids: CAISESKGGNTEAFF. The CDR3 nucleotides are TGTGCCATCAGTGAATCCAAAGGGGGCAACACTGAAGCTTTCTTT.

This chain uses TRBV30 with TRBJ1-4, with D possibly TRBD1 on 5 matching bases. CDR1 is GTSNPN and CDR2 is SVGIG in the germline V gene (reference sequence). Trimming pared 0 bases from V and 7 bases from J, leaving 9 bases between. The CDR3 sequence is 13 residues long. The CDR3 reads CAWSVLGGEKLFF. The CDR3 nucleotides read TGTGCCTGGAGTGTGTTGGGGGGTGAAAAACTGTTTTTT.

The chain uses TRBV19 and TRBJ1-6, with TRBD1 as a possible D gene (6 bases). The CDR3 loop spans 15 amino acids. CDR1 and CDR2 (germline): LNHDA, SQIVND (reference sequence). With 6 bases removed from V and 8 bases from J, the gap between germline ends came to 17 bases. CDR3 nucleotides: TGTGCCAGTAGCATACAGGGAAGAATAGATTCACCCCTCCACTTT. Its protein is CASSIQGRIDSPLHF.

This sequence joins TRBV10-3 and TRBJ1-1, with no clear D. The V end lost 2 bases, the J end lost 3 bases, and 13 bases lay between the germline ends. This CDR3 contains 15 residues. Germline-derived CDR1 and CDR2 are ENHRY and SYGVKD. The CDR3 here is CAISERTGKDTEAFF. The DNA for the CDR3 is TGTGCCATCAGTGAGAGGACGGGAAAGGACACTGAAGCTTTCTTT.

This chain joins TRBV7-2 and TRBJ1-2; D perhaps matches TRBD1 (5 bases). Deletions cut 6 bases from V and 1 base from J, with 12 bases between. Germline V gene sequence: CDR1 SGHTA, CDR2 FQGNSA. The CDR3 totals 14 residues. CDR3 region: CASRPAGVNYGYTF. The CDR3, as DNA: TGTGCCAGCAGACCGGCGGGGGTTAACTATGGCTACACCTTC.

This CDR3 reads CAVQGAGNQPQHF. CDR3 bases: TGTGCCGTCCAGGGGGCGGGTAATCAGCCCCAGCATTTT. V usage is TRBV10-3 and J usage is TRBJ1-5; 8 bases are a match to TRBD1. The CDR3 totals 13 residues. Losses at the gene ends were 11 bases for V and 4 bases for J; bases not matched to a gene: 7. Germline-derived CDR1 and CDR2 are ENHRY and SYGVKD.